This TCR beta chain was captured in a study of blood T cell repertoires in COVID-19. Germline assignment: CDR1 MGHDK and CDR2 SYGVNS. The length of the CDR3 is 15 residues. V lost 6 bases to trimming and J lost 3 bases, with 12 bases between them. The table came from immunoSEQ multiplex PCR; TCRdb's copy has only in-frame clones and leaves some out. The data show about 240,000 clones, roughly four fifths seen once. V and J are TRBV25-1 and TRBJ1-6; D is ambiguous. The source material was peripheral blood. The receptor was derived from a woman in her 70s with acute or convalescent COVID-19. The CDR3 nucleotides are TGTGCCAGCAGAGAGGGTAGGCGCTATAATTCACCCCTCCACTTT. It is translated as CASREGRRYNSPLHF.